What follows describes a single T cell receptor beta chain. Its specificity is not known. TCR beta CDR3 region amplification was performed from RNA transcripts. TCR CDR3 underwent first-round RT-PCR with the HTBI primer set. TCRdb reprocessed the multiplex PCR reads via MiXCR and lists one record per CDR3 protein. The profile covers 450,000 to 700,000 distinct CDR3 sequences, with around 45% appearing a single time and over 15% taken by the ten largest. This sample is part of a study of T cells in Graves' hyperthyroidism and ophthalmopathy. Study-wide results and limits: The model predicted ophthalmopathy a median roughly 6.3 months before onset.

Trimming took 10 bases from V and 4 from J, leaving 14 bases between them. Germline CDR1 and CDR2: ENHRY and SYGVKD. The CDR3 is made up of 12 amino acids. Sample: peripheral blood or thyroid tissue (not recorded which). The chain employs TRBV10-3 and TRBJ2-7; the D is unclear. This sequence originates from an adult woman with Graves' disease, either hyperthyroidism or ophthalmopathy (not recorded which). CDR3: CATADRQYEQYF. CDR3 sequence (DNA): TGTGCCACGGCCGATCGTCAATACGAGCAGTACTTC.